The 25 T cell receptor beta chains below come from one sample, sequenced in a study of Ad26.COV2.S vaccination and SARS-CoV-2 variants. This table comes from immunoSEQ multiplex PCR, and its TCRdb copy is limited to in-frame clones, with some not included. The sample lists some 390,000 clones, approximately 91% occurring once. Indicated treatment: over 15 received Ad26.COV2.S at low or high dose, single or two shots; about 5 received placebo; per-sample allocation not given. Sampling was performed 63 days after the first vaccine or placebo injection. Sample: peripheral blood, taken in a trial of Ad26.COV2.S vaccine versus placebo. The receptors were sampled from a person aged 18-65 years who received the Ad26.COV2.S COVID-19 vaccine or a placebo.

This clone was picked up a small number of times. The V call is TRBV2, the J call TRBJ1-5; D is uncertain. Germline CDR1 SNHLY, CDR2 FYNNEI. V lost 6 bases and J 4 bases, leaving 16 bases between the germline ends. This CDR3 has 15 amino acids. The CDR3 DNA sequence: TGTGCCAGCAGGTACGGGGATAGATGGAATCAGCCCCAGCATTTT. This encodes CASRYGDRWNQPQHF.

V usage is TRBV7-9 and J usage is TRBJ2-3, with D maybe TRBD1 (7 bases). This CDR3 is built from 17 residues. The V and J ends lost 4 bases and 1 base respectively, with 18 bases between them. CDR1 and CDR2 (germline): SEHNR, FQNEAQ (reference sequence). DNA for the CDR3: TGTGCCAGCAGCTCCTACCGACAGGGCGGGGGCACAGATACGCAGTATTTT. It is translated as CASSSYRQGGGTDTQYF.

The chain couples TRBV5-1 to TRBJ1-1, with TRBD1 matching over 7 bases. J was trimmed by 3 bases and V by 0 bases; bases with no gene match: 11. This CDR3 has 17 amino acids. Germline V gene sequence: CDR1 SGHRS, CDR2 YFSETQ. CDR3 nucleotide sequence: TGCGCCAGCAGCTTGGGGGGGACAGTGGGGACCTACACTGAAGCTTTCTTT. This codes for CASSLGGTVGTYTEAFF.

V usage is TRBV2 and J usage is TRBJ1-1; the D is unclear. The CDR3 runs 15 residues. V was shortened by 1 base and J by 1 base, with 10 bases between the two germline ends. Per germline, CDR1 SNHLY and CDR2 FYNNEI. The CDR3 region has the DNA TGTGCCAGCAGTGAAGTAGGTTTCGGGAACACTGAAGCTTTCTTT. Translation: CASSEVGFGNTEAFF.

This clone was seen only once. The chain links TRBV6-2 or TRBV6-3 to TRBJ2-5, with 7 bases identical to TRBD2. CDR3 length: 14 amino acids. V dropped 5 bases and J dropped 2; count of bases not matched to a gene: 5. Looked up from germline, CDR1 is MNHEY and CDR2 is SVGEGT. The CDR3 loop is CASSLRRGQETQYF. The DNA of the CDR3 is TGTGCCAGCAGTCTGCGGCGGGGGCAAGAGACCCAGTACTTC.

This clone was recorded only once. This chain uses TRBV5-4 with TRBJ1-2; D gene ambiguous. The V end was cut by 4 bases, the J end by 4 bases, with 14 bases between. The germline CDR1 and CDR2 sequences are SGHNT and YYREEE (reference sequence). The length of the CDR3 is 14 residues. The CDR3 sequence: CASSPPTPLYGYTF. The DNA of the CDR3 is TGTGCCAGCAGCCCCCCGACTCCGCTCTATGGCTACACCTTC.

This chain uses TRBV3-1 (or the pseudogene TRBV3-2) with TRBJ1-2, with D tentatively TRBD1 (6 bases). Germline CDR1 is LGHDT and CDR2 is YNNKEL (reference sequence). Deletions cut 0 bases from V and 2 bases from J, with 22 bases between. This CDR3 spans 19 amino acids. CDR3 residues: CASSQDLPNLGGSNYGYTF. The CDR3 DNA reads TGTGCCAGCAGCCAAGATCTGCCGAACTTAGGGGGATCAAACTATGGCTACACCTTC.

The chain joins TRBV29-1 to TRBJ2-3; D might be TRBD2 (6 bases). The CDR3 has 15 amino acids. Germline V gives CDR1 SQVTM, CDR2 ANQGSEA. V dropped 4 bases and J dropped 4 bases, with 18 bases sitting between them. CDR3 in DNA: TGCAGCGTTGTTTCGACGCGGGGTAGGTCAGATACGCAGTATTTT. Protein sequence: CSVVSTRGRSDTQYF.

The rearrangement uses TRBV27 and TRBJ1-4; D is unclear. Trimming cost V 5 bases and J 5 bases, with 15 bases left between them. The CDR3 contains 15 residues. The germline V gene encodes CDR1 MNHEY and CDR2 SMNVEV (reference sequence). CDR3 region: CASSPWLRQNEKLFF. Here the CDR3 DNA reads TGTGCCAGCAGTCCTTGGTTACGCCAGAATGAAAAACTGTTTTTT.

The V call is TRBV2, the J call TRBJ1-1; D unclear. With 3 bases removed from V and 2 bases from J, the gap between germline ends came to 7 bases. The CDR3 has 13 residues. Germline V CDR1 and CDR2: SNHLY, FYNNEI. CDR3 DNA: TGTGCCAGCAGTGAGCGGGTAAACACTGAAGCTTTCTTT. Translated, it gives CASSERVNTEAFF. The full variable domain, rest sourced from reference TRBV2 and TRBJ1-1, is EPEVTQTPSHQVTQMGQEVILRCVPISNHLYFYWYRQILGQKVEFLVSFYNNEISEKSEIFDDQFSVERPDGSNFTLKIRSTKLEDSAMYFCASSERVNTEAFFGQGTRLTVV.

The chain couples TRBV7-9 to TRBJ2-1; D call uncertain. Germline CDR1 and CDR2: SEHNR and FQNEAQ (reference sequence). Trimming took 4 bases from V and 6 from J, leaving 16 bases between them. The CDR3 length is 15 residues. CDR3 protein: CASSSSNTLFNEQFF. DNA for the CDR3: TGTGCCAGCAGCTCGAGTAATACATTGTTCAATGAGCAGTTCTTC.

In DNA form, the CDR3 reads TGTGCCAGCAGCCAAGAAGCTAGCCTCAATGAGCAGTTCTTC. Its protein product is CASSQEASLNEQFF. This rearrangement joins TRBV4-2 to TRBJ2-1; D may be TRBD2 (5 bases). The V gene's germline CDR1 is LGHNA and CDR2 YNFKEQ. The CDR3 is 14 residues long. V was shortened by 0 bases and J by 6 bases, with 9 bases between the two germline ends.

This sequence joins TRBV6-5 and TRBJ1-5; weak D call: TRBD1 (5 bases). This CDR3 is built from 15 residues. V lost 0 bases to trimming and J lost 1 base, with 7 bases between them. Germline V gene data show CDR1 as MNHEY and CDR2 as SVGAGI. CDR3 sequence: CASSYSYRSNQPQHF. The CDR3 region has the DNA TGTGCCAGCAGTTACTCATACAGGAGCAATCAGCCCCAGCATTTT.

This sequence joins TRBV6-4 and TRBJ2-3; D uncertain. Per the germline V gene, CDR1 is MRHNA and CDR2 is SNTAGT. Trimming took off 2 bases at V and 2 bases at J, with 2 bases between the two ends. The CDR3 loop spans 12 amino acids. CDR3 DNA: TGTGCCAGCAGTGACAACACAGATACGCAGTATTTT. It encodes CASSDNTDTQYF.

This clone was found once. This chain links TRBV10-2 with TRBJ2-7; D perhaps matches TRBD2 (5 bases). This CDR3 comprises 13 residues. V shed 6 bases and J shed 3 bases, with 12 bases lying between them. Germline CDR1 reads WSHSY; CDR2 reads SAAADI. The DNA of the CDR3 is TGCGCCAGCAGGGGTGGTGAGGGCTACGAGCAGTACTTC. Translating gives CASRGGEGYEQYF.

The chain employs TRBV9 and TRBJ1-2; D is uncertain. This CDR3 is built from 14 residues. The germline CDR1 and CDR2 sequences are SGDLS and YYNGEE. Trimming removed 2 bases at V and 1 base at J, with 9 bases between. The CDR3, as DNA: TGTGCCAGCAGCGTGGGCGGCAATAACTATGGCTACACCTTC. This codes for CASSVGGNNYGYTF.

This clone was detected a few times. The rearrangement uses TRBV28 and TRBJ1-6; D gene unclear. Germline V lookup: CDR1 MDHEN, CDR2 SYDVKM. V was pared by 3 bases and J by 6 bases, with 6 bases between. The CDR3 has 13 residues. The CDR3 is CASSLLVNSPLHF. The CDR3 nucleotides read TGTGCCAGCAGTTTGTTGGTTAATTCACCCCTCCACTTT.

The chain uses TRBV6-1 and TRBJ1-1; TRBD1 aligns across 7 bases. Germline CDR1 and CDR2: MNHNS and SASEGT. The junction had 9 bases not matched to a gene; V was cut back by 3 bases and J by 5 bases. The CDR3 spans 15 residues. CDR3: CASSETGTEQTEAFF. In DNA form, the CDR3 reads TGTGCCAGCAGTGAGACAGGGACGGAACAGACTGAAGCTTTCTTT.

V is TRBV6-6 and J is TRBJ2-1, with 9 bases fitting TRBD1. The germline CDR1 and CDR2 sequences are MNHNY and SVGAGI (reference sequence). J was trimmed by 9 bases and V by 6 bases; bases with no gene match: 6. The CDR3 consists of 13 residues. CDR3 in amino acids: CASSLDRGSEQFF. The CDR3 nucleotides read TGTGCCAGCAGCCTGGACAGGGGAAGTGAGCAGTTCTTC.

The chain combines TRBV19 with TRBJ2-2, with 11 positions matching TRBD1. The CDR3 contains 18 residues. CDR1 and CDR2 (germline): LNHDA, SQIVND (reference sequence). V trimming: 6 bases; J trimming: 11 bases; junction bases outside the gene matches: 20. The CDR3 coding sequence is TGTGCCAGTAGGCGGTGGTTGGGGACAGGGGGGGAGATCGGTGAGCTGTTTTTT. This encodes CASRRWLGTGGEIGELFF.

The chain combines TRBV7-6 with TRBJ2-7; 11 bases fit TRBD2. Germline V CDR1 and CDR2: SGHVS, FNYEAQ. The CDR3 totals 15 residues. V lost 5 bases, J lost 1 base, and 4 bases stayed unmatched. CDR3 nucleotides: TGTGCCAGCAGCGACGGGACTAGCGGTTCCTACGAGCAGTACTTC. It translates to CASSDGTSGSYEQYF.

The rearrangement joins TRBV6-5 to TRBJ2-7, with D perhaps assigned TRBD1 or TRBD2 (5 bases each). V lost 6 bases, J lost 3 bases, and 15 bases lay in between. CDR1 and CDR2 (germline): MNHEY, SVGAGI. The CDR3 runs to 14 residues. CDR3 region: CASSLLGPNYEQYF. The CDR3 nucleotides read TGTGCCAGCAGCCTATTGGGACCGAACTACGAGCAGTACTTC.

The chain couples TRBV2 to TRBJ1-4, with D unclear. Germline CDR1 reads SNHLY; CDR2 reads FYNNEI. Trimming took off 5 bases at V and 0 bases at J, with 13 bases between the two ends. The CDR3 is 16 amino acids. In nucleotides, the CDR3 is TGTGCCAGCAGTTACGGCGGGCCCTCAACTAATGAAAAACTGTTTTTT. It encodes CASSYGGPSTNEKLFF.

This clone was seen a single time. The CDR3 sequence is CASSEQGAYSNQPQHF. For the CDR3, the DNA is TGCGCCAGCAGTGAACAGGGGGCTTATAGCAATCAGCCCCAGCATTTT. The rearrangement uses TRBV10-2 and TRBJ1-5; 9 bases line up with TRBD1. The CDR3 covers 16 residues. The germline V gene has CDR1 WSHSY and CDR2 SAAADI. V lost 3 bases and J lost 0; bases outside the gene matches: 3.

The rearrangement joins TRBV7-2 to TRBJ1-2; maybe TRBD1 (5 bases). Germline-derived CDR1 and CDR2 are SGHTA and FQGNSA. This CDR3 has 14 residues. V dropped 5 bases and J dropped 4 bases, with 14 bases sitting between them. CDR3 residues: CASSPSGGFYGYTF. Written as DNA, the CDR3 is TGTGCCAGCAGCCCGAGTGGGGGGTTCTATGGCTACACCTTC.